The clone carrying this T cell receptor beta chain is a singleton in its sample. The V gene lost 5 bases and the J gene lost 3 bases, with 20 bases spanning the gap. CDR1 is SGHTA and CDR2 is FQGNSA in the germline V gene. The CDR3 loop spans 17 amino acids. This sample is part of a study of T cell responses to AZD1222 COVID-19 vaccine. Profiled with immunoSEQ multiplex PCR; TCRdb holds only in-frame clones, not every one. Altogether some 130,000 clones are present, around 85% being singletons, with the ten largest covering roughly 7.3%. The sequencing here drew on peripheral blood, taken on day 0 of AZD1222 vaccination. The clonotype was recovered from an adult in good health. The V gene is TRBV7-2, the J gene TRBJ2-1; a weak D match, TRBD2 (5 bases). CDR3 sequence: CASSPGLGRHDYNEQFF. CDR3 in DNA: TGTGCCAGCAGCCCCGGATTGGGGAGACACGACTACAATGAGCAGTTCTTC.